This TCR beta chain was captured in a study of T cells expressing NK-cell markers. Overall study context: Among eight sequenced donors, seven carried HCMV seropositivity while one was seronegative. Study results and caveats: Whether expanded NKG2C+ T cell clones were HCMV specific stayed uncertain. Dominant NKG2C+ clonotypes accounted for roughly 1.0-8% of CD8+ T cells in about six donors.

TCRdb processed the 5' RACE reads again and assigns one entry to each CDR3 protein, with no DNA. The sample table includes 150,000 to 160,000 distinct CDR3 sequences. A note on this clonotype: The antigen is not known.

This CDR3 is built from 18 residues. CDR1 LGHDT and CDR2 YNNKEL come from the germline V gene (reference sequence). The rearrangement uses TRBV3-1 and TRBJ2-3; checking the TCRdb D call of TRBD2 is not possible without DNA. The sample comprised blood T cells: a sorted CD56 or NKG2C T cell subset, CD4+ or CD8+ T cells, or bulk PBMC T cells (not recorded which). This clonotype was obtained from a woman aged 50 to 60 in good health. The chain's CDR3 is CASSQDLVSGRALDTQYF.